This passage covers 15 T cell receptor beta chains from one sample sequenced in a study of identical twins. TCRdb re-called the 5' RACE reads through MiXCR, storing one row per CDR3 protein. The table has approximately 550,000 distinct CDR3 sequences, 20% to 25% seen once; the top ten hold around 0.48%. The same sample was also studied in work on yellow fever vaccine responses in identical twins.

Sequencing was done on a sample of CD4+ T cells sorted from blood. The receptors shown here come from a woman in her late teens or twenties in good health.

The CDR3 nucleotides read TGTGCCAGCAGCTTATTCGGTGGGACCGGGGAGCTGTTTTTT. Translating it yields CASSLFGGTGELFF. This rearrangement joins TRBV7-6 to TRBJ2-2; D remains unclear. The V gene lost 2 bases and the J gene lost 5 bases, with 9 bases spanning the gap. In germline, CDR1 is SGHVS, CDR2 FNYEAQ. The CDR3 is 14 amino acids.

The V call is TRBV27, the J call TRBJ2-1; no clear D. Trimming left V 3 bases short and J 4 bases short, with 7 bases between. The germline gives CDR1 MNHEY, CDR2 SMNVEV (reference sequence). This CDR3 comprises 13 residues. This chain's CDR3 is CASSLKAYNEQFF. In DNA form, the CDR3 reads TGTGCCAGCAGTTTGAAGGCGTACAATGAGCAGTTCTTC.

Worth noting for this clonotype: Germline and junction disagree at one end, which may indicate a read error. This chain uses TRBV20-1 with TRBJ2-2; 7 nucleotides line up with TRBD2. This CDR3 region has 17 residues. In germline, CDR1 is DFQATT, CDR2 SNEGSKA (reference sequence). CDR3 nucleotide sequence: TGCTGTGCTAGAGATACGGGGGGTTGGAGGAACACCGGGGAGCTGTTTTTT. Translating it yields CCARDTGGWRNTGELFF.

Only a few counts were recorded for this clonotype. The V gene is TRBV4-1, the J gene TRBJ2-1, with D maybe TRBD1 (5 bases). The CDR3 length is 15 residues. The V and J ends lost 0 bases and 2 bases respectively, with 8 bases between them. Looked up from germline, CDR1 is MGHRA and CDR2 is YSYEKL. Here the CDR3 reads CASSQDRATYNEQFF. The CDR3 DNA is TGCGCCAGCAGCCAAGACAGGGCAACCTACAATGAGCAGTTCTTC.

This clonotype was observed a handful of times. CDR3 region: CASSPPGSTNEKLFF. The CDR3 nucleotides read TGTGCCAGCAGCCCCCCAGGGTCTACTAATGAAAAACTGTTTTTT. This rearrangement joins TRBV9 to TRBJ1-4; D perhaps matches TRBD1 (5 bases). CDR1 is SGDLS, CDR2 YYNGEE, per germline. Trimming took off 4 bases at V and 2 bases at J, with 12 bases between the two ends. The CDR3 covers 15 residues.

This chain links TRBV11-2 with TRBJ2-1; 7 bases match TRBD1. The CDR3 length is 18 residues. V lost 5 bases and J lost 8; bases outside the gene matches: 21. CDR1 SGHAT and CDR2 FQNNGV come from the germline V gene. The CDR3 DNA reads TGTGCCAGCAGCCGAAACTACCGGACAGGTGGCCCGCTGGATGAGCAGTTCTTC. This codes for CASSRNYRTGGPLDEQFF.

Here the CDR3 DNA reads TGCAGCGGCAGAGGGTATGATACGCAGTATTTT. It is translated as CSGRGYDTQYF. The V call is TRBV29-1, the J call TRBJ2-3, with D perhaps TRBD2 (5 bases). V was clipped by 7 bases and J by 6 bases, with 11 bases between them. This CDR3 has 11 residues. Per the germline V gene, CDR1 is SQVTM and CDR2 is ANQGSEA.

The J gene is TRBJ1-5, the V gene TRBV19, with TRBD1 matching over 8 bases. V lost 3 bases to trimming and J lost 6 bases; unmatched junction nucleotides: 7. The CDR3 has 15 residues. The germline V gene encodes CDR1 LNHDA and CDR2 SQIVND (reference sequence). The CDR3 coding sequence is TGTGCCAGTAGTATGGCAGGACAGGGAGTTCAGCCCCAGCATTTT. This codes for CASSMAGQGVQPQHF.

This clonotype has a handful of counts. V is TRBV6-1 and J is TRBJ1-6; 8 nucleotides agree with TRBD1. This CDR3 comprises 13 residues. With V trimmed by 6 bases and J by 10 bases, 5 bases remained unmatched. Germline V gene lookup returns CDR1 MNHNS and CDR2 SASEGT. In DNA, the CDR3 is TGTGCCAGCAGCCGTGACAGGGGATCACCCCTCCACTTT. Residues: CASSRDRGSPLHF.

V gene TRBV2 combines with J gene TRBJ2-4; the D gene could be TRBD1 or TRBD2 (5 bases each). This CDR3 is 15 amino acids long. V shed 8 bases and J shed 1 base, with 15 bases lying between them. CDR1 and CDR2 (germline): SNHLY, FYNNEI. CDR3 residues: CASGGVESAKNIQYF. CDR3 coding DNA: TGTGCCAGCGGGGGAGTGGAGTCGGCCAAAAACATTCAGTACTTC.

This clonotype appeared a few times. The chain combines TRBV9 with TRBJ2-7, with 9 bases lining up with TRBD1. Per the germline V gene, CDR1 is SGDLS and CDR2 is YYNGEE. J was trimmed by 6 bases and V by 0 bases; bases with no gene match: 1. There are 13 residues in the CDR3. The CDR3 spells CASSVDRGREQYF. The DNA of the CDR3 is TGTGCCAGCAGCGTAGACAGGGGGCGCGAGCAGTACTTC. The full variable domain, rest sourced from reference TRBV9 and TRBJ2-7, is DSGVTQTPKHLITATGQRVTLRCSPRSGDLSVYWYQQSLDQGLQFLIQYYNGEERAKGNILERFSAQQFPDLHSELNLSSLELGDSALYFCASSVDRGREQYFGPGTRLTVT.

The gene calls are TRBV12-3 or TRBV12-4 and TRBJ1-6; 8 nucleotides agree with TRBD1. The CDR3 contains 14 residues. J lost 9 bases, V lost 3 bases, and 4 bases had no gene match. CDR3 DNA: TGTGCCAGCAGTTTGGACAGGGTGGGTTCACCCCTCCACTTT. Translating gives CASSLDRVGSPLHF.

This clonotype was seen a few times. The gene calls are TRBV29-1 and TRBJ1-2, with TRBD1 as a possible D gene (6 bases). Germline lookup yields CDR1 SQVTM and CDR2 ANQGSEA. The V end lost 7 bases, the J end lost 4 bases, and 13 bases lay between the germline ends. The CDR3 covers 12 residues. CDR3 sequence (DNA): TGCAGCGCTCTCCGGGACACCTATGGCTACACCTTC. Translation gives CSALRDTYGYTF.

The sample holds a few counts of this clonotype. The chain recombines TRBV7-9 with TRBJ2-3; D perhaps matches TRBD2 (5 bases). CDR3 size: 16 residues. CDR1 and CDR2 from the germline V gene are SEHNR and FQNEAQ (reference sequence). Deletions cut 5 bases from V and 6 bases from J, with 21 bases between. This chain's CDR3 is CASSPLSPGFSDTQYF. For the CDR3, the DNA is TGTGCCAGCAGCCCCCTCTCCCCGGGATTCTCCGATACGCAGTATTTT.

This sequence joins TRBV29-1 and TRBJ2-2; D is possibly TRBD2 (8 bases). CDR1 and CDR2 from the germline V gene are SQVTM and ANQGSEA. The CDR3 contains 13 residues. Trimming left V 7 bases short and J 4 bases short, with 13 bases between. CDR3: CSGREGATGELFF. CDR3 bases: TGCAGCGGCCGGGAGGGGGCCACCGGGGAGCTGTTTTTT.